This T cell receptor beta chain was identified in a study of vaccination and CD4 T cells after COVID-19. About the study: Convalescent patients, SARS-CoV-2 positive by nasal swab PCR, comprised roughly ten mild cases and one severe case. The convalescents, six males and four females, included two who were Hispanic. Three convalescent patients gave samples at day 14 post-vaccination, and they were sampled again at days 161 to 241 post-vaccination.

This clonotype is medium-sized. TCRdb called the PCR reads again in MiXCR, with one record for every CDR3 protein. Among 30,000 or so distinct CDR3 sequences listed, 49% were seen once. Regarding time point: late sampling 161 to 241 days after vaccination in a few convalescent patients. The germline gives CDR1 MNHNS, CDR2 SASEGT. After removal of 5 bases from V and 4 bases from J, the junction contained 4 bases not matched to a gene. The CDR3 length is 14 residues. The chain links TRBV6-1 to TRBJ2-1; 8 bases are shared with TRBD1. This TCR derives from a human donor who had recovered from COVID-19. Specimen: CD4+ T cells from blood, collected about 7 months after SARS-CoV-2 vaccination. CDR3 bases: TGTGCCAGCAGTACGGGACAGGAGTACAATGAGCAGTTCTTC. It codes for CASSTGQEYNEQFF.